The 20 T cell receptor beta chains below were found in one sample sequenced in a study of blood T cell repertoires in COVID-19. Only in-frame clones appear in the TCRdb table, and some are missing; sequencing was by immunoSEQ multiplex PCR. This sample has some 210,000 clones, with 82% found just once. The sequenced sample consisted of peripheral blood. The receptors stem from a woman aged 40 to 55 with acute or convalescent COVID-19.

The chain uses TRBV5-1 and TRBJ2-3; unclear D gene. CDR1 and CDR2 from the germline V gene are SGHRS and YFSETQ. Between the trimmed V and J ends, which lost 4 bases and 2 bases, there was a span of 14 bases. The CDR3 has 15 amino acids. CDR3 nucleotide sequence: TGCGCCAGCAGCCCTTACTTTCACTTCACAGATACGCAGTATTTT. This translates into CASSPYFHFTDTQYF.

V usage is TRBV18 and J usage is TRBJ1-6, with TRBD1 matching over 9 bases. V dropped 2 bases and J dropped 10; count of bases not matched to a gene: 9. CDR1 and CDR2 from the germline V gene are KGHSH and LQKENI. The CDR3 covers 16 residues. Here the CDR3 reads CASSPSSGQGRSPLHF. CDR3 DNA sequence: TGTGCCAGCTCACCAAGTTCGGGACAGGGACGATCACCCCTCCACTTT.

The rearrangement links TRBV24-1 to TRBJ2-3; weak D call: TRBD2 (5 bases). The ends were cut back, 5 bases at V and 5 bases at J, with 10 bases in the middle. This CDR3 spans 13 amino acids. Looked up from germline, CDR1 is KGHDR and CDR2 is SFDVKD. CDR3 amino acids: CATSVGGRDTQYF. As DNA, the CDR3 is TGTGCCACCAGTGTCGGTGGGAGAGATACGCAGTATTTT.

The J gene is TRBJ1-2, the V gene TRBV6-5, with D uncertain. From germline, CDR1 is MNHEY and CDR2 SVGAGI. The CDR3 sequence is 15 residues long. The V end was cut by 0 bases, the J end by 4 bases, with 12 bases between. In DNA form, the CDR3 reads TGTGCCAGCAGTTACTCGGTGGCCCTTTTCTATGGCTACACCTTC. It yields the protein CASSYSVALFYGYTF.

This chain joins TRBV27 and TRBJ2-1; possibly TRBD2 for D (7 bases). The CDR3 loop spans 20 amino acids. The V and J ends lost 6 bases and 2 bases respectively, with 29 bases between them. Germline CDR1 is MNHEY and CDR2 is SMNVEV (reference sequence). DNA of the CDR3: TGTGCCAGCAGGAACACTTGGGGGGGCGGGACCCGATGGGCCTACAATGAGCAGTTCTTC. It translates to CASRNTWGGGTRWAYNEQFF.

This clone has just one count. This rearrangement joins TRBV7-2 to TRBJ2-3; TRBD2 matches 7 bases. This CDR3 comprises 16 residues. Germline V gene lookup returns CDR1 SGHTA and CDR2 FQGNSA. Trimming removed 2 bases from V and 5 bases from J; junction bases left unmatched: 10. CDR3 sequence reads: CASSLISAGVGDTQYF. Written as DNA, the CDR3 is TGTGCCAGCAGCTTAATTTCGGCGGGAGTAGGAGATACGCAGTATTTT.

The chain couples TRBV11-3 to TRBJ2-3; 9 bases are shared with TRBD2. The CDR3 has 16 amino acids. The germline gives CDR1 SGHNT, CDR2 YENEEA. V was pared by 0 bases and J by 1 base, with 2 bases of the junction left unmatched. The chain's CDR3 is CASSLEGGGGTDTQYF. The CDR3, as DNA: TGTGCCAGCAGCTTAGAGGGCGGGGGGGGCACAGATACGCAGTATTTT.

The chain employs TRBV5-6 and TRBJ1-2, with D possibly TRBD1 on 5 matching bases. Looked up from germline, CDR1 is SGHDT and CDR2 is YYEEEE. Trimming removed 3 bases at V and 8 bases at J, with 11 bases between. CDR3 length: 12 residues. The CDR3 DNA reads as TGTGCCAGCAGCTACCGACAGACCGGCTACACCTTC. This gives the protein CASSYRQTGYTF.

The rearrangement uses TRBV23-1 and TRBJ2-7; the match to TRBD1 covers 9 bases. Being an ORF, TRBV23-1 has a function that is uncertain. The CDR3 is 15 residues long. V shed 2 bases and J 7 bases; nucleotides not matched to a gene: 9. CDR3 in DNA: TGCGCCAGCAGTCAAAACGGGACAGGGATCCGGGAGCAGTACTTC. It is translated as CASSQNGTGIREQYF.

The CDR3 sequence is CASSRAGQYYEQYF. CDR3 in DNA: TGTGCCAGCAGCAGGGCAGGGCAGTACTACGAGCAGTACTTC. This chain connects TRBV6-5 to TRBJ2-7, with a possible D match to TRBD1 (5 bases). The germline gives CDR1 MNHEY, CDR2 SVGAGI. The CDR3 extends over 14 amino acids. Trimming took 6 bases from V and 3 from J, leaving 15 bases between them.

CDR3 DNA: TGTGCCAGCAGTTATGATAGGGGGGGCTACACCTTC. Residues: CASSYDRGGYTF. The chain is built from TRBV6-6 and TRBJ1-2; the D gene is possibly TRBD1 (6 bases). The V gene's germline CDR1 is MNHNY and CDR2 SVGAGI (reference sequence). The CDR3 extends over 12 amino acids. The V and J ends lost 3 bases and 8 bases respectively, with 10 bases between them.

The rearrangement joins TRBV5-6 to TRBJ2-7, with 9 bases matching TRBD2. The CDR3 length is 13 residues. The trim removed 5 bases at V and 5 bases at J, leaving 5 bases unmatched. Germline V gene data show CDR1 as SGHDT and CDR2 as YYEEEE. The chain's CDR3 is CASRTLAGHEQYF. The CDR3 DNA follows: TGTGCCAGCAGAACCCTAGCGGGACACGAGCAGTACTTC.

The chain combines TRBV6-6 with TRBJ1-3; TRBD1 agrees at 8 bases. The CDR3 length is 16 residues. J lost 3 bases, V lost 5 bases, and 9 bases had no gene match. Germline lookup yields CDR1 MNHNY and CDR2 SVGAGI (reference sequence). CDR3 nucleotide sequence: TGTGCCAGCAGTACCCCGACAGGGGTTTATGGAAACACCATATATTTT. It specifies CASSTPTGVYGNTIYF.

The CDR3 DNA reads TGTGCCAGCAGCCAAGATCCCCCGAGGGACTATGGCTACACCTTC. Amino acid sequence: CASSQDPPRDYGYTF. This chain connects TRBV4-2 to TRBJ1-2, with unresolved D. This CDR3 has 15 amino acids. The germline V gene encodes CDR1 LGHNA and CDR2 YNFKEQ. V was pared by 0 bases and J by 3 bases, with 11 bases between.

This chain connects TRBV6-6 to TRBJ1-6; D is unclear. CDR3 length: 15 residues. Trimming removed 0 bases at V and 7 bases at J, with 10 bases between. Germline lookup yields CDR1 MNHNY and CDR2 SVGAGI (reference sequence). DNA for the CDR3: TGTGCCAGCAGTTACTCAGAGGGAACGAATTCACCCCTCCACTTT. This encodes CASSYSEGTNSPLHF.

The genes are TRBV3-1 (or the pseudogene TRBV3-2) and TRBJ2-1; TRBD2 aligns across 13 bases. CDR1 LGHDT and CDR2 YNNKEL come from the germline V gene (reference sequence). The CDR3 is 16 residues long. V lost 2 bases to trimming and J lost 7 bases; unmatched junction nucleotides: 5. The CDR3 DNA is TGTGCCAGCAGCCAACTTAGACTAGCGGGGGGTAATGAGCAGTTCTTC. This encodes CASSQLRLAGGNEQFF.

V gene TRBV30 combines with J gene TRBJ2-7, with a tentative D call TRBD2 (5 bases). Germline V CDR1 and CDR2: GTSNPN, SVGIG (reference sequence). V lost 2 bases to trimming and J lost 3 bases, with 11 bases between them. The CDR3 covers 13 residues. CDR3 DNA: TGTGCCTGGAGTCGGGAAAAATACTACGAGCAGTACTTC. This translates into CAWSREKYYEQYF.

The chain has TRBV20-1 and TRBJ2-1, with 12 bases identical to TRBD1. The CDR3 is made up of 16 amino acids. The V gene end was trimmed by 3 bases and the J gene end by 9 bases; junction bases not matched to a gene: 12. The germline V gene encodes CDR1 DFQATT and CDR2 SNEGSKA (reference sequence). CDR3 DNA: TGCAGTGCTAGTCCGGGACAGGGGGCGGAAATGGGTGAGCAGTTCTTC. Its translation: CSASPGQGAEMGEQFF.

V usage is TRBV12-3 or TRBV12-4 and J usage is TRBJ1-1; D not resolved. Trimming took off 2 bases at V and 5 bases at J, with 6 bases between the two ends. The CDR3 runs to 12 residues. The CDR3 sequence is CASSLIRTEAFF. In DNA, the CDR3 is TGTGCCAGCAGTTTAATTCGGACTGAAGCTTTCTTT.

The rearrangement uses TRBV12-3 or TRBV12-4 and TRBJ1-5; no clear D gene. V lost 3 bases and J 9 bases, leaving 9 bases between the germline ends. There are 12 residues in the CDR3. This CDR3 is CASSFEGRPQHF. In DNA, the CDR3 is TGTGCCAGCAGTTTTGAGGGTCGGCCCCAGCATTTT.